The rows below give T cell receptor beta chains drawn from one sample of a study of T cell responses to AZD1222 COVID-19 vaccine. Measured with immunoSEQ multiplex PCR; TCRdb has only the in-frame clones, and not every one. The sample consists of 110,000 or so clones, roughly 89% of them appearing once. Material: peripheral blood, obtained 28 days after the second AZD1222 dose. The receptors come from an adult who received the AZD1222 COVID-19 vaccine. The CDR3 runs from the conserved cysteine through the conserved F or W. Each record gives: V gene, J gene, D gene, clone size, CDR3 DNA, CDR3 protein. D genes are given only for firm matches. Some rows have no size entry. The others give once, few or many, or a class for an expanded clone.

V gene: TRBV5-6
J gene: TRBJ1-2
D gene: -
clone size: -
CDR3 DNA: TGTGCCAGCAGCTCCTCCGGGACCCAGAAAGCAGGCTACACCTTC
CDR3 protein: CASSSSGTQKAGYTF

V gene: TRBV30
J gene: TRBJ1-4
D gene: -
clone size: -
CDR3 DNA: TGTGCCTGGAGCGCTCAGGGAGGAGGTTCGGAAAAACTGTTTTTT
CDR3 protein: CAWSAQGGGSEKLFF

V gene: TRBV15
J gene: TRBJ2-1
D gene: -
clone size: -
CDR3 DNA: TGTGCCACCCGGACGGTCAATGAGCAGTTCTTC
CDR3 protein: CATRTVNEQFF

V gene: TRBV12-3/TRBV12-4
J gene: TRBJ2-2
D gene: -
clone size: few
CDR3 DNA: TGTGCCAGCAGTTTAGGTACCGGGGAGCTGTTTTTT
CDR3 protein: CASSLGTGELFF

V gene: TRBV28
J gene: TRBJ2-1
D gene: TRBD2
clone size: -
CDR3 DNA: TGTGCCAGCAGCCCCCCGTATGGGTCGGGAGGGCAGTTCTTC
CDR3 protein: CASSPPYGSGGQFF

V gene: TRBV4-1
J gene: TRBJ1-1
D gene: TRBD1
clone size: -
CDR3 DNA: TGCGCCAGCAGCCGGGCGAGGGACAGGGTGAACACTGAAGCTTTCTTT
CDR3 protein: CASSRARDRVNTEAFF

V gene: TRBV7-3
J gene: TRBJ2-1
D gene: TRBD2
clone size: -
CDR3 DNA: TGTGCCAGCAGCCGGAGCGGGGGAACCTACAATGAGCAGTTCTTC
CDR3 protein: CASSRSGGTYNEQFF

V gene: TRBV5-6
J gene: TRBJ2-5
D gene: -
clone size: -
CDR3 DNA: TGTGCCAGCAGCTTGGATCTAGCTCGGGAGACCCAGTACTTC
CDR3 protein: CASSLDLARETQYF

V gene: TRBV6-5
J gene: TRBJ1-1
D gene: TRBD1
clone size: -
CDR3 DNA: TGTGCCAGCAGCTCCGACAGGGGAGTCGCTGAAGCTTTCTTT
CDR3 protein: CASSSDRGVAEAFF

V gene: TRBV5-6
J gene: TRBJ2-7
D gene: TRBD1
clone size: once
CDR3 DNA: TGTGCCAGCAGCGGGCGGGACAGGGGCAACTCCTACGAGCAGTACTTC
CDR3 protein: CASSGRDRGNSYEQYF

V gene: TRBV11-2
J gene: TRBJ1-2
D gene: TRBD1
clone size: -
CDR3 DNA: TGTGCCAGCAGCACCCAGGGGGGACACGCGGGAGGCTACACCTTC
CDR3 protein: CASSTQGGHAGGYTF

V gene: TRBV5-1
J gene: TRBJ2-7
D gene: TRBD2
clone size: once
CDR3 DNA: TGCGCCAGCAGCCTCCCGAGGAGCGGGGGGCTTGCCTACGAGCAGTACTTC
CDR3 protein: CASSLPRSGGLAYEQYF

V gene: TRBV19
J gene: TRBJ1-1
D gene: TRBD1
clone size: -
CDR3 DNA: TGTGCCAGTACAACCCCTTGGAACAGGGGAGCTGAAGCTTTCTTT
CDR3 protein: CASTTPWNRGAEAFF

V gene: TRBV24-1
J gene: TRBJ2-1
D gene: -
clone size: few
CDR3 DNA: TGTGCCACCCTATCTAGCTCCCATGAGCAGTTCTTC
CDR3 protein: CATLSSSHEQFF

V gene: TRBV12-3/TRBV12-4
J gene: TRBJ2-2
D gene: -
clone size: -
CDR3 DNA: TGTGCCAGCACCTTTGCCGCCGGGGAGCTGTTTTTT
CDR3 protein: CASTFAAGELFF

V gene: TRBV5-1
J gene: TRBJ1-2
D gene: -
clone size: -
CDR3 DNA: TGCGCCAGCAGCTTGGAACACTATGGCTACACCTTC
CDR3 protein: CASSLEHYGYTF

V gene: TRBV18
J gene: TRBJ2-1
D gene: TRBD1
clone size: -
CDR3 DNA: TGTGCCAGCTGGGGGACAGGGTATGAGCAGTTCTTC
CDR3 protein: CASWGTGYEQFF

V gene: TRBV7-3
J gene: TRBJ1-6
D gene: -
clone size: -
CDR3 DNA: TGTGCCAGCAGTTACAACAATAGGGGGTTGGGGGACTCACCCCTCCACTTT
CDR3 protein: CASSYNNRGLGDSPLHF

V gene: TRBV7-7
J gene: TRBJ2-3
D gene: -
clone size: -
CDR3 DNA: TGTGCTAGCAGCTCAGGGGATGGGGGTTTCACAGATACGCAGTATTTT
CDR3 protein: CASSSGDGGFTDTQYF

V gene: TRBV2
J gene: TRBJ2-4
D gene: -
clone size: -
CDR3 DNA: TGTGCCAGTCGCCCTCTAGCCAAAAACATTCAGTACTTC
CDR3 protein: CASRPLAKNIQYF

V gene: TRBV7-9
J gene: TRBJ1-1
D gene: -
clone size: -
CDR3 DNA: TGTGCCAGCAGCTTAGCGACTAGGTTTCGCTGGAACACTGAAGCTTTCTTT
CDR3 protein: CASSLATRFRWNTEAFF

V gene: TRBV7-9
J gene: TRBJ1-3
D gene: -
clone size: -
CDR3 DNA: TGTGCCAGCAGCTCGTCACAGGTCTCTGGAAACACCATATATTTT
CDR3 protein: CASSSSQVSGNTIYF

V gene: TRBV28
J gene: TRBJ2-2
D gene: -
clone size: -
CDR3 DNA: TGTGCCAGCAGTCCCCCGGGCAGTATGAACACCGGGGAGCTGTTTTTT
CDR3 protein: CASSPPGSMNTGELFF

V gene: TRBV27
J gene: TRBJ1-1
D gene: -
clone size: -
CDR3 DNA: TGTGCCAGCAAAGGTGGCAGGACATGGACTGAAGCTTTCTTT
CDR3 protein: CASKGGRTWTEAFF

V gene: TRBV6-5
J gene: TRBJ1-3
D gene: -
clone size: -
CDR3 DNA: TGTGCCAGCAGTTACTCCGGGTTTCCTGGAAACACCATATATTTT
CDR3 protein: CASSYSGFPGNTIYF

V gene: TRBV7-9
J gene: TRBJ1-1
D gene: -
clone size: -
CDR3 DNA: TGTGCCAGCAGTCCCGGAAGACAGATGAACACTGAAGCTTTCTTT
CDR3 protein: CASSPGRQMNTEAFF

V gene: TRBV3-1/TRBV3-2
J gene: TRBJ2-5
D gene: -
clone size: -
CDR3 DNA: TGTGCCAGCAGAGGGAGAGCGTTGGGAGAGACCCAGTACTTC
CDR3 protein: CASRGRALGETQYF

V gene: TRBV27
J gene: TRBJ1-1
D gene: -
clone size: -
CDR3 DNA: TGTGCCAGCAGTTTTTTCCTGAACACTGAAGCTTTCTTT
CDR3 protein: CASSFFLNTEAFF

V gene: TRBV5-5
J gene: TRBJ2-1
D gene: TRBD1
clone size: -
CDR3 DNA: TGTGCCAGCAGCTTGGGTTGGGGGACAGGGGGCTACAATGAGCAGTTCTTC
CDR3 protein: CASSLGWGTGGYNEQFF

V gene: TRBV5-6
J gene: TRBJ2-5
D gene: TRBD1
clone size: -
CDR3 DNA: TGTGCCAGCAGCTTCGAGCGACAGGGGGCTTCCCGGGAGACCCAGTACTTC
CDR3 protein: CASSFERQGASRETQYF

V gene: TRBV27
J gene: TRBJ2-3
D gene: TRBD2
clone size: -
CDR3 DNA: TGTGCCAGCAGTTCCACCACTGTCGGGGGGGACACAGATACGCAGTATTTT
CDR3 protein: CASSSTTVGGDTDTQYF

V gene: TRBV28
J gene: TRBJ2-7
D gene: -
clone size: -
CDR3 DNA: TGTGCCAGCAGTCCCCCCGTGACCTACGAGCAGTACTTC
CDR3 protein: CASSPPVTYEQYF

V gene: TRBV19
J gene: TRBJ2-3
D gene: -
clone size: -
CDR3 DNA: TGTGCCAGTAGTATAGCGCCAGTTTCTAGCACAGATACGCAGTATTTT
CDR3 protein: CASSIAPVSSTDTQYF

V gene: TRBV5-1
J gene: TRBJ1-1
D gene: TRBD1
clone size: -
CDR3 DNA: TGCGCCAGCAGGCCCTTACAGGGGCACACTGAAGCTTTCTTT
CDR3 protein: CASRPLQGHTEAFF

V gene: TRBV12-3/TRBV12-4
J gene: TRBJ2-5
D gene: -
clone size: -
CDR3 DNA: TGTGCCAGCAGGGTGGACAGTAAAGAGACCCAGTACTTC
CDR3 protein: CASRVDSKETQYF

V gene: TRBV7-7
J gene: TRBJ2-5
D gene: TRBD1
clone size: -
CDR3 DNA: TGTGCTAGCAGCTTCACAGGGGTTGGGGAGACCCAGTACTTC
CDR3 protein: CASSFTGVGETQYF

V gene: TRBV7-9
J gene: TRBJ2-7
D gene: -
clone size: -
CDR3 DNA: TGTGCCAGCAGTCCTTCTCGGGGCTTCGAGCAGTACTTC
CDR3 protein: CASSPSRGFEQYF

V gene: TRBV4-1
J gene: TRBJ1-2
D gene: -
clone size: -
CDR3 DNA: TGCGCCAGCAGCCAGTGGTCAGGGGCGCGATCTAACTATGGCTACACCTTC
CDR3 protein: CASSQWSGARSNYGYTF

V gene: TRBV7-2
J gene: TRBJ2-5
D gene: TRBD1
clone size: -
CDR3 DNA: TGTGCCAGCAGCTCCTGGGACAGGGAGGAAGAGACCCAGTACTTC
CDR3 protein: CASSSWDREEETQYF

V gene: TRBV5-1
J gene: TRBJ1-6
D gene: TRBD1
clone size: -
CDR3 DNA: TGCGCCAGCAGCATCGAGGGACAGGGGGCTGGTTCACCCCTCCACTTT
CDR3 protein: CASSIEGQGAGSPLHF

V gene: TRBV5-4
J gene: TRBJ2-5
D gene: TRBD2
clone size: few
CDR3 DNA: TGTGCCAGCAGCGACGGGACTAGCGGGAGGGTTGGAACCCAGTACTTC
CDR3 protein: CASSDGTSGRVGTQYF

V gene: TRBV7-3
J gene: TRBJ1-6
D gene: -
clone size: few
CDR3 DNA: TGTGCCAGCAGCCGGACCGTGAATTCACCCCTCCACTTT
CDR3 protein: CASSRTVNSPLHF

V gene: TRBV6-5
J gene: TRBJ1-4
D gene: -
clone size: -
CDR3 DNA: TGTGCCAGCAGGTCCATTGGGGAACTGTTTTTT
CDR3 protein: CASRSIGELFF